What follows is one TCR beta chain and its context. Source study methods: Nucleated cell counts were estimated from reference gene primer amplification. Libraries were prepared by immunoSEQ multiplex PCR; TCRdb keeps only in-frame clonotypes and omits some of them. V and J calls and clone size are those listed in that table; D and trimming were worked out from the DNA. There are 100,000 or so clones in the sample; just under 95% occur only once, and around 5.7% lies in the top ten. This entry belongs to a study of blood T cell repertoires in COVID-19. Study background: PBMCs, B-cell-depleted T cells, or T cells were the source of the cDNA or gDNA that made up the material.

The CDR3 extends over 14 amino acids. V was clipped by 6 bases and J by 9 bases, with 16 bases between them. Germline V gene sequence: CDR1 SGDLS, CDR2 YYNGEE. The V call is TRBV9, the J call TRBJ1-6, with D possibly TRBD1 on 5 matching bases. This TCR was sampled from a man between 65 and 85 years old with acute or convalescent COVID-19. The sequencing input was peripheral blood. CDR3: CASTGGESGSPLHF. The CDR3 DNA reads as TGTGCCAGCACGGGGGGGGAAAGCGGTTCACCCCTCCACTTT.